This TCR beta chain was recovered during a study of cytomegalovirus exposure and HLA in healthy donors. Study findings and constraints: In vitro assays verified that a few CMV-associated chains recognized CMV antigens specifically.

Researchers ran the PCR with 60 Vbeta and 13 Jbeta primers. Some clones are missing from TCRdb's copy, which holds only in-frame ones; the method was immunoSEQ multiplex PCR. This listing includes some 200,000 clones. The donors gave bone marrow, and they were healthy. Germline V gives CDR1 MRHNA, CDR2 SNTAGT. The CDR3 has 14 residues. Trimming shortened V by 2 bases and J by 0 bases, and 8 bases separated the two germline ends. A word on this clone: Antigen: not known.

The origin of this receptor is a girl between 2 and 10 years old in good health and CMV-seropositive. The chain recombines TRBV6-4 with TRBJ2-7; a weak D match, TRBD2 (5 bases). Sequences were obtained from PBMCs. Written as DNA, the CDR3 is TGTGCCAGCAGTGACGAGCGGATCTCCTACGAGCAGTACTTC. It translates to CASSDERISYEQYF.